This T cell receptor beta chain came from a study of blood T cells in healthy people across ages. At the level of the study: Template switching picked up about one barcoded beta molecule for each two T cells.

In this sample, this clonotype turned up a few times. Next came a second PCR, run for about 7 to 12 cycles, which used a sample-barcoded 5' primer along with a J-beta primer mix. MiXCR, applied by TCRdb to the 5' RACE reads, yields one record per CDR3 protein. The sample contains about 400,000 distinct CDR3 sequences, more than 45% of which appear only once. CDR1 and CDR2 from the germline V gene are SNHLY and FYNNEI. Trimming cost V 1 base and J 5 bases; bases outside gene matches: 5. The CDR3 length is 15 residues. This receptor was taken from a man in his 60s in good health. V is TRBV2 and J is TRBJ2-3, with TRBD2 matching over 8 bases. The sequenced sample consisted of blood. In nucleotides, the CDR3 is TGTGCCAGCAGTGAAGGGACTAGCTGGGGAGATACGCAGTATTTT. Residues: CASSEGTSWGDTQYF.